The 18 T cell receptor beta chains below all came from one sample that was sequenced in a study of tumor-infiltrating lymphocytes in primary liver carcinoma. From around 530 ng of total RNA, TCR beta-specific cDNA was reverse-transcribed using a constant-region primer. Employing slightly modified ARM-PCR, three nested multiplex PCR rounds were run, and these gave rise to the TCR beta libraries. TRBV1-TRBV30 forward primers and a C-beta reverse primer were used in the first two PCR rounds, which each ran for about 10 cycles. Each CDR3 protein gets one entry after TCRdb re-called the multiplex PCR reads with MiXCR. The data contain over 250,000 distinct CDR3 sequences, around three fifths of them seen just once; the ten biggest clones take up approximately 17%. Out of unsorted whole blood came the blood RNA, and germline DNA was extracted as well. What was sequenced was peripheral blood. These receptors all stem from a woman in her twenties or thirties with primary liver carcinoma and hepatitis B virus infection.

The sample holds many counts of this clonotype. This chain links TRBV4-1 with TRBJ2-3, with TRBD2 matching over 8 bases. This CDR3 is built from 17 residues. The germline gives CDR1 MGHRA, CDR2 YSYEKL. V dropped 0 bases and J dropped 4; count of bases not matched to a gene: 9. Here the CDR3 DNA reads TGCGCCAGCAGCCAAGACCTACGAGCGGGAGTCCCAGATACGCAGTATTTT. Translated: CASSQDLRAGVPDTQYF.

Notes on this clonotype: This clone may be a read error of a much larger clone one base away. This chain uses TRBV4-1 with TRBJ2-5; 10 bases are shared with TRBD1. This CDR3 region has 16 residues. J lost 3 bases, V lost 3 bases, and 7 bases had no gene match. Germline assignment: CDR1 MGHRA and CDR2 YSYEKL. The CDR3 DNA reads TGCGCCAGCAGCCACGCCCTGGACAGGGGGGAAGAGACCCAGTACTTC. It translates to CASSHALDRGEETQYF.

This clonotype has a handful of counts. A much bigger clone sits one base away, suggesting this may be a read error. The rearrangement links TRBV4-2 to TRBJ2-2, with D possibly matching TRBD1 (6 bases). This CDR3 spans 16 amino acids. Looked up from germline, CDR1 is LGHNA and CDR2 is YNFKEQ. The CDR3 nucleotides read TGTGCCAGCAGCCCGCAGGGCGGACAGAACAGCGGGGAGCTGTTTTTT. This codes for CASSPQGGQNSGELFF.

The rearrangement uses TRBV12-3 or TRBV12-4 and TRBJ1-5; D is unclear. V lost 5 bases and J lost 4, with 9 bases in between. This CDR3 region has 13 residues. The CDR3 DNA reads TGTGCCAGCAGTCCTGGGTCAAATCAGCCCCAGCATTTT. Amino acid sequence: CASSPGSNQPQHF.

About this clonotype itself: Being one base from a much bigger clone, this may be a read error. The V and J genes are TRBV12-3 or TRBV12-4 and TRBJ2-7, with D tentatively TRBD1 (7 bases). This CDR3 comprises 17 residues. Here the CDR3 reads CVSSLGGATGRGYEQYF. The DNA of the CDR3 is TGTGTCAGCAGCTTAGGCGGGGCGACAGGGAGAGGCTACGAGCAGTACTTC.

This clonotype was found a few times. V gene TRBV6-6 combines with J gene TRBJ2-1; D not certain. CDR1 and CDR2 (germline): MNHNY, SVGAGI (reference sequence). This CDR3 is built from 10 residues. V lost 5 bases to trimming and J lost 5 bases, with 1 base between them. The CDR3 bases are TGTGCCAGCAGTCACAATGAGCAGTTCTTC. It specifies CASSHNEQFF.

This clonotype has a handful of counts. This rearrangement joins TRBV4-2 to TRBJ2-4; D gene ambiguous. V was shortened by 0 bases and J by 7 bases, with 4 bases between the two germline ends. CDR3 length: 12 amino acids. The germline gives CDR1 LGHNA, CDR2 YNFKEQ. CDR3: CASSQEKNIQYF. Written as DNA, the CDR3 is TGTGCCAGCAGCCAAGAGAAGAACATTCAGTACTTC.

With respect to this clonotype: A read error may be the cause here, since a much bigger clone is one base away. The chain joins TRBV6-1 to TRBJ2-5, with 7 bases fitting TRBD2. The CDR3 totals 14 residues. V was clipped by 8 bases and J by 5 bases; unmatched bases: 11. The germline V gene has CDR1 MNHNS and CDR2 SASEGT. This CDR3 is CASHRTRFEETQYF. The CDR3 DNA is TGTGCCAGCCACCGGACTAGGTTTGAGGAGACCCAGTACTTC.

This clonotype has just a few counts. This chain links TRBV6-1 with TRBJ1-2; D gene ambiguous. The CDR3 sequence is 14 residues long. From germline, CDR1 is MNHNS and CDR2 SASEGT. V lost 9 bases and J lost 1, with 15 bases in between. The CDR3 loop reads CASAPRADNYGYTF. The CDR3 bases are TGTGCCAGTGCCCCTAGGGCAGATAACTATGGCTACACCTTC.

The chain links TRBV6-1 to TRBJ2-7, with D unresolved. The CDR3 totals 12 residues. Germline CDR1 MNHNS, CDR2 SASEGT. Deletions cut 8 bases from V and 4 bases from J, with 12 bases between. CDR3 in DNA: TGTGCCAGCCTGGACGGTGTGTACGAGCAGTACTTC. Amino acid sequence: CASLDGVYEQYF.

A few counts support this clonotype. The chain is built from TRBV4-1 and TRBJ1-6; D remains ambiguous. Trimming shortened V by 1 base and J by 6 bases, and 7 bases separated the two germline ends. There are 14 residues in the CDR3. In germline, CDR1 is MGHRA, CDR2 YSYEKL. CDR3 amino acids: CASSQVSLNSPLHF. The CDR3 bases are TGCGCCAGCAGCCAAGTGAGCCTTAATTCACCCCTCCACTTT.

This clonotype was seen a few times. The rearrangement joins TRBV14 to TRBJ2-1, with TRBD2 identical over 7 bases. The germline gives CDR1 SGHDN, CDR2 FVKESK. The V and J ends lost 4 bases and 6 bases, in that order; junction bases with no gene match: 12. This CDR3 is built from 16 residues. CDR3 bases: TGTGCCAGCAGCCTCTTCGGGAGGCGATTGGGCAATGAGCAGTTCTTC. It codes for CASSLFGRRLGNEQFF.

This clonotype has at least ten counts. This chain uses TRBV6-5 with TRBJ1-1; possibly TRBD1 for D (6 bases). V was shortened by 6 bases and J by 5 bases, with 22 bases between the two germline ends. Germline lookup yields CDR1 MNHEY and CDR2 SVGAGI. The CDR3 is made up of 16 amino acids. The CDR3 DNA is TGTGCCAGCAGAATATTCGTGGGGCGGGGGCAAACTGAAGCTTTCTTT. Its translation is CASRIFVGRGQTEAFF.

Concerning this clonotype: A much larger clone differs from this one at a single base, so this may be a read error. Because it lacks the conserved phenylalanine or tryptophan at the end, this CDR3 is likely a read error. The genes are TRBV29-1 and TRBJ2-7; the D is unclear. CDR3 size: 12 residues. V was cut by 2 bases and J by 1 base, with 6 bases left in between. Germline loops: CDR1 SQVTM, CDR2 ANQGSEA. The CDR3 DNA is TGCAGCGTTGAAAGCCCTTCCTACGAGCAGTACCTC. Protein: CSVESPSYEQYL.

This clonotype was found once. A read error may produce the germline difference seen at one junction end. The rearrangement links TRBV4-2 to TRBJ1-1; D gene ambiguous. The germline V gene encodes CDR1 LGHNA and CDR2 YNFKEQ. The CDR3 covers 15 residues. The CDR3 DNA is TGTGCCAACAGCCAAGAGGGCAGACCGAACACTGAAGCTTTCTTT. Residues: CANSQEGRPNTEAFF.

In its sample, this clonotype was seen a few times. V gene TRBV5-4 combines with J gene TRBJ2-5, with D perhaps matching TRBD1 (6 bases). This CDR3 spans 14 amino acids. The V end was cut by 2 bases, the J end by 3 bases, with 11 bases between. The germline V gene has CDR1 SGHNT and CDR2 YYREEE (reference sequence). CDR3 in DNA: TGTGCCAGCAGCTTCCGGGACACGGAAGAGACCCAGTACTTC. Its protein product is CASSFRDTEETQYF.

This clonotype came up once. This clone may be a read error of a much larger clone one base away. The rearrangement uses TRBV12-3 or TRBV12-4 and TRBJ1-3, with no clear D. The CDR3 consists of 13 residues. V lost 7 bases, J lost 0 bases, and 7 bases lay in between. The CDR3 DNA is TGTGCCAGCAAGCAGCGCTCTGGAAACACCATATATTTT. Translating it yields CASKQRSGNTIYF.

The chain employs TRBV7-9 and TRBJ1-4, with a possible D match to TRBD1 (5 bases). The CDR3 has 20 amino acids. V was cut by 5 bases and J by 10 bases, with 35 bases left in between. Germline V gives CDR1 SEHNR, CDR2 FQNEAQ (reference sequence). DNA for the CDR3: TGTGCCAGCAGCCCACGAACTATAACCGGGACTCTAGGCCAGGACCGAAAACTGTTTTTT. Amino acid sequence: CASSPRTITGTLGQDRKLFF.